These 26 T cell receptor beta chains share one sample of origin, sequenced in a study of vaccination and CD4 T cells after COVID-19. Time point of the sample: late sampling 161 to 241 days after vaccination in three convalescent patients. TCRdb reanalysed the PCR reads using MiXCR and keeps one entry per CDR3 protein. The sample consists of around 37,000 distinct CDR3 sequences, 36% of them appearing once. Sequencing was performed on CD4+ T cells from blood, taken about 7 months after SARS-CoV-2 vaccination. The receptors shown here come from a human donor who had recovered from COVID-19.

This clonotype has only a few counts. This chain uses TRBV6-1 with TRBJ2-7, with 9 bases lining up with TRBD1. The V gene end was trimmed by 1 base and the J gene end by 7 bases; junction bases not matched to a gene: 17. In germline, CDR1 is MNHNS, CDR2 SASEGT. This CDR3 spans 18 amino acids. Written as DNA, the CDR3 is TGTGCCAGCAGTGAAGGGAGTAAGGGTTGGGACAGGGTTTTGGAGCAGTACTTC. Translated: CASSEGSKGWDRVLEQYF.

The V and J genes are TRBV24-1 and TRBJ2-7; D uncertain. CDR1 and CDR2 from the germline V gene are KGHDR and SFDVKD. Trimming removed 6 bases at V and 0 bases at J, with 11 bases between. The CDR3 covers 14 residues. In DNA, the CDR3 is TGTGCCACCAGTAGTAGCAAGAGCTCCTACGAGCAGTACTTC. Amino acid sequence: CATSSSKSSYEQYF.

The chain has TRBV10-2 and TRBJ2-5; 7 bases align to TRBD2. The CDR3 runs 15 residues. Trimming took 0 bases from V and 5 from J; bases not matched to a gene: 6. Germline V gene lookup returns CDR1 WSHSY and CDR2 SAAADI. CDR3 nucleotide sequence: TGCGCCAGCAGTGAGTCTAGCGGAGCGGGGGAGACCCAGTACTTC. Translating gives CASSESSGAGETQYF.

V usage is TRBV6-2 or TRBV6-3 and J usage is TRBJ2-1, with no clear D. This CDR3 comprises 13 residues. CDR1 and CDR2 (germline): MNHEY, SVGEGT. V lost 4 bases and J 3 bases, leaving 7 bases between the germline ends. DNA of the CDR3: TGTGCCAGCAGTTCCTACTACTACAATGAGCAGTTCTTC. It encodes CASSSYYYNEQFF.

The rearrangement joins TRBV28 to TRBJ2-7, with 10 bases identical to TRBD2. The CDR3 loop spans 14 amino acids. The germline V gene has CDR1 MDHEN and CDR2 SYDVKM. Trimming cost V 8 bases and J 4 bases; bases outside gene matches: 8. CDR3 in DNA: TGTGCCAGCCACCACGGGACTAGCGAATACGAGCAGTACTTC. Encoded protein: CASHHGTSEYEQYF.

This clonotype was counted only a few times. The chain joins TRBV6-2 or TRBV6-3 to TRBJ2-1, with D maybe TRBD2 (6 bases). Germline V gene sequence: CDR1 MNHEY, CDR2 SVGEGT. The CDR3 consists of 16 residues. Trimming removed 7 bases from V and 5 bases from J, with 21 bases in between. The CDR3 here is CASTRPRASVNNEQFF. The DNA of the CDR3 is TGTGCCAGCACCCGTCCCCGGGCTAGCGTGAACAATGAGCAGTTCTTC.

The chain has TRBV6-1 and TRBJ1-2; no clear D gene. Trimming pared 6 bases from V and 4 bases from J, leaving 18 bases between. This CDR3 has 15 residues. The germline V gene encodes CDR1 MNHNS and CDR2 SASEGT. CDR3 region: CASSVMHGGAYGYTF. The CDR3 DNA reads as TGTGCCAGCAGCGTTATGCACGGCGGTGCCTATGGCTACACCTTC.

The chain couples TRBV20-1 to TRBJ2-1; the match to TRBD2 covers 14 bases. With 5 bases clipped from V and 7 bases from J, the junction kept 7 bases outside the gene matches. This CDR3 contains 15 residues. Germline V gene sequence: CDR1 DFQATT, CDR2 SNEGSKA (reference sequence). The DNA of the CDR3 is TGCAGTGCTGCCGGGACTAGCGGGAGCAAGAATGAGCAGTTCTTC. It specifies CSAAGTSGSKNEQFF.

The CDR3 DNA follows: TGTGCCAGCAGCTTCGGAGGCACAGATACGCAGTATTTT. Its protein is CASSFGGTDTQYF. The rearrangement links TRBV7-3 to TRBJ2-3; D is ambiguous. The CDR3 sequence is 13 residues long. Germline V gene sequence: CDR1 SGHTA, CDR2 FQGTGA. Trimming shortened V by 3 bases and J by 1 base, and 5 bases separated the two germline ends.

This clonotype is a singleton in its sample. The chain combines TRBV19 with TRBJ2-7; D may be TRBD1 (5 bases). V gave up 4 bases and J gave up 3 bases, with 7 bases separating them. Germline V gene data show CDR1 as LNHDA and CDR2 as SQIVND (reference sequence). This CDR3 has 12 residues. The CDR3 is CASSKTVYEQYF. The CDR3 region has the DNA TGTGCCAGTAGTAAGACAGTCTACGAGCAGTACTTC.

This clonotype was detected a few times. The chain recombines TRBV6-1 with TRBJ2-7; D possibly uses TRBD1 or TRBD2 (6 bases each). CDR1 and CDR2 from the germline V gene are MNHNS and SASEGT. The CDR3 extends over 16 amino acids. V lost 5 bases and J lost 2, with 19 bases in between. CDR3 protein: CASSHDGGGPPYEQYF. CDR3 DNA sequence: TGTGCCAGCAGTCACGACGGGGGCGGACCACCCTACGAGCAGTACTTC.

This clonotype was detected only a few times. The gene calls are TRBV2 and TRBJ2-3, with 9 bases identical to TRBD2. The germline V gene has CDR1 SNHLY and CDR2 FYNNEI. CDR3 length: 14 residues. J was trimmed by 5 bases and V by 4 bases; bases with no gene match: 4. For the CDR3, the DNA is TGTGCCAGCAGTGCTAGCGGGGAGCGAGATACGCAGTATTTT. It translates to CASSASGERDTQYF.

In this sample, this clonotype turned up a few times. The V gene is TRBV4-1, the J gene TRBJ2-5; no firm D call. Trimming stripped 5 bases from V and 1 base from J, with 2 bases between. CDR3 length: 11 amino acids. CDR1 and CDR2 (germline): MGHRA, YSYEKL. DNA for the CDR3: TGCGCCAGCAGCACCCAAGAGACCCAGTACTTC. Translation: CASSTQETQYF.

The chain joins TRBV2 to TRBJ2-1, with 14 nucleotides matching TRBD2. The CDR3 has 15 residues. Germline values: CDR1 SNHLY, CDR2 FYNNEI. The junction had 2 bases not matched to a gene; V was cut back by 4 bases and J by 6 bases. The CDR3 sequence is CASSGGTSGSNEQFF. The DNA for the CDR3 is TGTGCCAGCAGTGGGGGGACTAGCGGGAGCAATGAGCAGTTCTTC. Variable domain in full (rest from reference TRBV2 and TRBJ2-1): EPEVTQTPSHQVTQMGQEVILRCVPISNHLYFYWYRQILGQKVEFLVSFYNNEISEKSEIFDDQFSVERPDGSNFTLKIRSTKLEDSAMYFCASSGGTSGSNEQFFGPGTRLTVL.

This clonotype has just a few counts. The chain joins TRBV7-2 to TRBJ2-5; the D is unclear. The CDR3 loop spans 16 amino acids. Trimming took off 5 bases at V and 4 bases at J, with 20 bases between the two ends. The germline V gene has CDR1 SGHTA and CDR2 FQGNSA. CDR3 in DNA: TGTGCCAGCAGCCCTCCTGGAGTCCCTCTGGGAGAGACCCAGTACTTC. Protein: CASSPPGVPLGETQYF.

This chain joins TRBV20-1 and TRBJ2-5; weak D call: TRBD2 (6 bases). Trimming left V 6 bases short and J 2 bases short, with 19 bases between. CDR3 length: 15 amino acids. Looked up from germline, CDR1 is DFQATT and CDR2 is SNEGSKA (reference sequence). The CDR3 sequence is CSAVPPGVNQETQYF. DNA for the CDR3: TGCAGTGCCGTTCCACCGGGGGTGAATCAAGAGACCCAGTACTTC.

The sample holds a few counts of this clonotype. V gene TRBV7-9 combines with J gene TRBJ2-5; D perhaps matches TRBD2 (6 bases). Germline-derived CDR1 and CDR2 are SEHNR and FQNEAQ (reference sequence). The CDR3 extends over 15 amino acids. The V gene lost 0 bases and the J gene lost 5 bases, with 13 bases spanning the gap. This CDR3 is CASSLAGRLYETQYF. Here the CDR3 DNA reads TGTGCCAGCAGCTTAGCAGGGAGGTTATACGAGACCCAGTACTTC.

In its sample, this clonotype was seen a few times. The rearrangement uses TRBV20-1 and TRBJ1-2, with D possibly TRBD1 on 6 matching bases. This CDR3 has 18 amino acids. CDR1 is DFQATT, CDR2 SNEGSKA, per germline (reference sequence). V was cut by 2 bases and J by 4 bases, with 26 bases left in between. The CDR3 nucleotides read TGCAGTGCTAGATCCCTGGGCGGGGGCAGCTTGATTTCCTATGGCTACACCTTC. Translating it yields CSARSLGGGSLISYGYTF.

A few counts support this clonotype. V is TRBV7-8 and J is TRBJ2-2; maybe TRBD2 (5 bases). The germline V gene encodes CDR1 SGHVS and CDR2 FQNEAQ. Trimming took off 7 bases at V and 1 base at J, with 16 bases between the two ends. The CDR3 loop spans 16 amino acids. The CDR3 DNA follows: TGTGCCAGCACCATCGGGGTGAGCTTGAACACCGGGGAGCTGTTTTTT. Protein sequence: CASTIGVSLNTGELFF.

The CDR3 region has the DNA TGTGCCAGCTCACCACCGGGAGGGTTTCACAATGAGCAGTTCTTC. The encoded protein is CASSPPGGFHNEQFF. The V call is TRBV18, the J call TRBJ2-1; 7 nucleotides agree with TRBD2. The CDR3 runs 15 residues. V lost 0 bases, J lost 5 bases, and 4 bases stayed unmatched. CDR1 is KGHSH and CDR2 is LQKENI in the germline V gene.

This clonotype appeared a few times. The genes are TRBV19 and TRBJ2-1; D assignment may be TRBD1 or TRBD2 (5 bases each). CDR3 length: 14 residues. V was pared by 7 bases and J by 6 bases, with 16 bases between. Germline CDR1 LNHDA, CDR2 SQIVND (reference sequence). CDR3 protein: CASTPLGEFNEQFF. The DNA of the CDR3 is TGTGCCAGTACCCCATTGGGGGAGTTCAATGAGCAGTTCTTC. Complete variable domain (other parts from reference TRBV19 and TRBJ2-1): DGGITQSPKYLFRKEGQNVTLSCEQNLNHDAMYWYRQDPGQGLRLIYYSQIVNDFQKGDIAEGYSVSREKKESFPLTVTSAQKNPTAFYLCASTPLGEFNEQFFGPGTRLTVL.

This clonotype was counted a few times. This chain uses TRBV10-3 with TRBJ1-1; D call uncertain. There are 12 residues in the CDR3. Germline CDR1 is ENHRY and CDR2 is SYGVKD. V shed 2 bases and J shed 5 bases, with 6 bases lying between them. This CDR3 reads CAISERGTEAFF. CDR3 coding DNA: TGTGCCATCAGTGAGCGGGGTACTGAAGCTTTCTTT.

CDR3 DNA: TGTGCCAGCAGTGTCCAGAAAGTCTCCTACGAGCAGTACTTC. This translates into CASSVQKVSYEQYF. The chain carries TRBV2 and TRBJ2-7, with unresolved D. Germline CDR1 is SNHLY and CDR2 is FYNNEI. Trimming took 4 bases from V and 0 from J, leaving 10 bases between them. This CDR3 has 14 residues.

The chain joins TRBV5-4 to TRBJ2-7; tentative D call: TRBD1 (5 bases). Germline CDR1 and CDR2: SGHNT and YYREEE (reference sequence). The CDR3 is 15 residues long. V shed 2 bases and J shed 5 bases, with 17 bases lying between them. The chain's CDR3 is CASSFMFEGVDEQYF. The CDR3 nucleotides read TGTGCCAGCAGCTTTATGTTTGAAGGGGTTGACGAGCAGTACTTC. The whole variable domain, remainder taken from reference TRBV5-4 and TRBJ2-7, is ETGVTQSPTHLIKTRGQQVTLRCSSQSGHNTVSWYQQALGQGPQFIFQYYREEENGRGNFPPRFSGLQFPNYSSELNVNALELDDSALYLCASSFMFEGVDEQYFGPGTRLTVT.

V is TRBV7-2 and J is TRBJ2-2; D uncertain. The V end was cut by 3 bases, the J end by 4 bases, with 9 bases between. Looked up from germline, CDR1 is SGHTA and CDR2 is FQGNSA. The CDR3 contains 14 residues. The DNA of the CDR3 is TGTGCCAGCAGCTTCGACCGAGGCACCGGGGAGCTGTTTTTT. It encodes CASSFDRGTGELFF.

This clonotype came up a few times. V and J are TRBV28 and TRBJ1-2; 7 nucleotides line up with TRBD1. V shed 7 bases, J shed 7 bases, and the junction held 12 bases outside the gene matches. This CDR3 comprises 14 residues. The germline V gene has CDR1 MDHEN and CDR2 SYDVKM. The CDR3 is CASTLRWDSGGYTF. DNA for the CDR3: TGTGCCAGCACCCTCCGGTGGGACAGTGGTGGCTACACCTTC.